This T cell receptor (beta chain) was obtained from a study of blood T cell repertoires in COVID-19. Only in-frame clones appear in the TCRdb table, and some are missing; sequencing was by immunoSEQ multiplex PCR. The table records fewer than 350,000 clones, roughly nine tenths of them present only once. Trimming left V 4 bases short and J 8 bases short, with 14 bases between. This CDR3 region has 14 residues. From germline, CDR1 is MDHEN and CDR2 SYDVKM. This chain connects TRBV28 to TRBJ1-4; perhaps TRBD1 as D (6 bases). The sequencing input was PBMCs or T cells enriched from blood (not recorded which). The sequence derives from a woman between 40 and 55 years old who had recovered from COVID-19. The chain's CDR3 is CASSSQGSGEKLFF. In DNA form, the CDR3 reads TGTGCCAGCAGTTCACAGGGAAGTGGGGAAAAACTGTTTTTT.